The 23 T cell receptor beta chains presented below share a single source sample, sequenced in a study of beta chain features in type 1 diabetes. Reverse transcribing all isolated RNA meant expressed TCRB transcripts were sequenced. TCRdb's copy holds only in-frame clones and misses some; the assay was immunoSEQ multiplex PCR. This table has about 150,000 clones, about a tenth appearing once. Findings of the study overall: Shortening that was moderate but significant affected the TCRB CDR3s of Type 1 diabetes patients in all four CD4+ subsets.

Their antigen targets remain unknown. The specimen was central memory CD4+ T cells from blood. These receptors were collected from a man under 40 with type 1 diabetes.

In its sample, this clone was seen a few times. V and J are TRBV5-1 and TRBJ1-1; D gene uncertain. This CDR3 spans 14 amino acids. Between the trimmed V and J ends, which lost 0 bases and 1 base, there was a span of 7 bases. The germline CDR1 and CDR2 sequences are SGHRS and YFSETQ. The CDR3 nucleotides read TGCGCCAGCAGCTTGGACGGGTCGAACACTGAAGCTTTCTTT. Amino acid sequence: CASSLDGSNTEAFF.

The chain recombines TRBV2 with TRBJ2-1; the match to TRBD1 covers 7 bases. This CDR3 contains 15 residues. V lost 7 bases to trimming and J lost 0 bases; unmatched junction nucleotides: 6. Germline values: CDR1 SNHLY, CDR2 FYNNEI. The CDR3, as DNA: TGTGCCAGCAATGGCGCAGGGGGCTCCTACAATGAGCAGTTCTTC. This codes for CASNGAGGSYNEQFF.

The chain is built from TRBV11-2 and TRBJ2-4, with D uncertain. The V gene lost 0 bases and the J gene lost 9 bases, with 9 bases spanning the gap. The CDR3 runs to 13 residues. Germline values: CDR1 SGHAT, CDR2 FQNNGV. The CDR3 loop reads CASSLDGRGIQYF. The CDR3 DNA is TGTGCCAGCAGCTTAGATGGAAGAGGCATTCAGTACTTC.

The rearrangement joins TRBV28 to TRBJ2-7; 8 bases fit TRBD2. The ends lost 2 bases at V and 7 bases at J; junction bases unmatched: 10. Germline-derived CDR1 and CDR2 are MDHEN and SYDVKM. The length of the CDR3 is 15 residues. The CDR3 bases are TGTGCCAGCAGTTTAAGGGGAGCGGGAGTGGTTGAGCAGTACTTC. This translates into CASSLRGAGVVEQYF.

The chain couples TRBV28 to TRBJ2-1; TRBD1 agrees at 9 bases. CDR3 length: 14 residues. V lost 7 bases to trimming and J lost 3 bases; unmatched junction nucleotides: 4. CDR1 is MDHEN and CDR2 is SYDVKM in the germline V gene. The CDR3: CASTGTGNYNEQFF. The CDR3 coding sequence is TGTGCCAGCACCGGGACAGGGAACTACAATGAGCAGTTCTTC.

This clone was found a few times. V is TRBV5-4 and J is TRBJ2-1, with D possibly matching TRBD2 (6 bases). Germline assignment: CDR1 SGHNT and CDR2 YYREEE (reference sequence). The CDR3 extends over 14 amino acids. Trimming shortened V by 0 bases and J by 10 bases, and 14 bases separated the two germline ends. DNA for the CDR3: TGTGCCAGCAGCTTGGGTGGGGACTTCACCGAGCAGTTCTTC. Translation gives CASSLGGDFTEQFF. The variable domain in full, with the rest retrieved from reference TRBV5-4 and TRBJ2-1, is ETGVTQSPTHLIKTRGQQVTLRCSSQSGHNTVSWYQQALGQGPQFIFQYYREEENGRGNFPPRFSGLQFPNYSSELNVNALELDDSALYLCASSLGGDFTEQFFGPGTRLTVL.

This chain links TRBV7-3 with TRBJ2-5, with 10 bases aligning to TRBD2. Trimming took 3 bases from V and 5 from J; bases not matched to a gene: 6. This CDR3 is 15 amino acids long. CDR1 is SGHTA and CDR2 is FQGTGA in the germline V gene. The CDR3 region has the DNA TGTGCCAGCAGCTTGACTAGCGGGTTGGGTGAGACCCAGTACTTC. It yields the protein CASSLTSGLGETQYF. Complete variable domain (other parts from reference TRBV7-3 and TRBJ2-5): GAGVSQTPSNKVTEKGKYVELRCDPISGHTALYWYRQSLGQGPEFLIYFQGTGAADDSGLPNDRFFAVRPEGSVSTLKIQRTERGDSAVYLCASSLTSGLGETQYFGPGTRLLVL.

This clone appeared a few times. This sequence joins TRBV2 and TRBJ2-4; 8 positions match TRBD1. The CDR3 loop spans 13 amino acids. Germline V gives CDR1 SNHLY, CDR2 FYNNEI. After removal of 6 bases from V and 9 bases from J, the junction contained 7 bases not matched to a gene. The CDR3, as DNA: TGTGCCAGCAGGGACAGGGAAGGAGCCATTCAGTACTTC. This gives the protein CASRDREGAIQYF.

In this sample, this clone turned up a few times. The chain is built from TRBV5-6 and TRBJ2-1; D might be TRBD2 (6 bases). The CDR3 has 14 residues. Trimming took 8 bases from V and 9 from J, leaving 21 bases between them. In germline, CDR1 is SGHDT, CDR2 YYEEEE. The CDR3 DNA is TGTGCCAGTGCCGGGACTTGGGGCTTTGGTGAGCAGTTCTTC. It yields the protein CASAGTWGFGEQFF.

The chain links TRBV28 to TRBJ2-1; 9 bases align to TRBD1. Trimming took 8 bases from V and 6 from J; bases not matched to a gene: 11. Looked up from germline, CDR1 is MDHEN and CDR2 is SYDVKM. This CDR3 region has 15 residues. Written as DNA, the CDR3 is TGTGCCAGCGGCCCTTGGGGACAGGGTATCAATGAGCAGTTCTTC. Protein product: CASGPWGQGINEQFF.

The chain has TRBV4-1 and TRBJ1-5; perhaps TRBD1 as D (6 bases). The CDR3 extends over 16 amino acids. V lost 0 bases and J 2 bases, leaving 11 bases between the germline ends. Germline values: CDR1 MGHRA, CDR2 YSYEKL. The DNA of the CDR3 is TGCGCCAGCAGCCAAGAGGGGGGGGCTGGCAATCAGCCCCAGCATTTT. Its translation: CASSQEGGAGNQPQHF.

The chain links TRBV5-1 to TRBJ2-1; D is undetermined. This CDR3 is built from 13 residues. The V end lost 4 bases, the J end lost 0 bases, and 5 bases lay between the germline ends. In germline, CDR1 is SGHRS, CDR2 YFSETQ. CDR3 amino acids: CASSGNSYNEQFF. The CDR3 DNA follows: TGCGCCAGCAGCGGCAACTCCTACAATGAGCAGTTCTTC.

This chain uses TRBV7-9 with TRBJ1-1; 7 bases are shared with TRBD1. After removal of 3 bases from V and 2 bases from J, the junction contained 6 bases not matched to a gene. CDR1 and CDR2 from the germline V gene are SEHNR and FQNEAQ (reference sequence). This CDR3 is 15 amino acids long. CDR3 region: CASSFQQGINTEAFF. The CDR3 bases are TGTGCCAGCAGCTTCCAACAGGGGATCAACACTGAAGCTTTCTTT.

This chain uses TRBV7-3 with TRBJ2-5, with 7 bases matching TRBD1. Trimming at V came to 5 bases and at J to 1 base, leaving 4 bases not matched to a gene. This CDR3 region has 14 residues. The germline CDR1 and CDR2 sequences are SGHTA and FQGTGA. DNA for the CDR3: TGTGCCAGCAGCGTAAACAGGGGCCAAGAGACCCAGTACTTC. This translates into CASSVNRGQETQYF.

This clone was observed a handful of times. This specimen includes other DNA sequences encoding the same CDR3. The chain couples TRBV27 to TRBJ1-5; D not certain. Germline loops: CDR1 MNHEY, CDR2 SMNVEV (reference sequence). Trimming removed 2 bases from V and 0 bases from J, with 17 bases in between. This CDR3 comprises 18 residues. In DNA, the CDR3 is TGTGCCAGCAGTTTACGGGGAACTTCGGGGTATAGCAATCAGCCCCAGCATTTT. It translates to CASSLRGTSGYSNQPQHF.

The chain is built from TRBV4-2 and TRBJ2-2; 9 bases line up with TRBD2. The V gene's germline CDR1 is LGHNA and CDR2 YNFKEQ. The V gene end was trimmed by 5 bases and the J gene end by 7 bases; junction bases not matched to a gene: 8. The CDR3 has 15 residues. The CDR3, as DNA: TGTGCCAGCAGCGAAAGTAGCGGGAGAAACGGGGAGCTGTTTTTT. It is translated as CASSESSGRNGELFF.

This clone turned up a few times. The rearrangement joins TRBV28 to TRBJ1-5; D remains unclear. The CDR3 has 16 amino acids. With 4 bases removed from V and 3 bases from J, the gap between germline ends came to 16 bases. CDR1 and CDR2 from the germline V gene are MDHEN and SYDVKM. In nucleotides, the CDR3 is TGTGCCAGCAGTTCCCCGATCCGGGAGGACAATCAGCCCCAGCATTTT. Its translation: CASSSPIREDNQPQHF.

This clone was observed a handful of times. The genes are TRBV19 and TRBJ1-5, with D unresolved. Trimming removed 8 bases from V and 3 bases from J, with 17 bases in between. There are 15 residues in the CDR3. Germline CDR1 LNHDA, CDR2 SQIVND (reference sequence). The CDR3, as DNA: TGTGCCAGTGACCCAGGTCTGGGCCACAATCAGCCCCAGCATTTT. Its translation: CASDPGLGHNQPQHF. The full variable domain, rest sourced from reference TRBV19 and TRBJ1-5, is DGGITQSPKYLFRKEGQNVTLSCEQNLNHDAMYWYRQDPGQGLRLIYYSQIVNDFQKGDIAEGYSVSREKKESFPLTVTSAQKNPTAFYLCASDPGLGHNQPQHFGDGTRLSIL.

The gene calls are TRBV5-1 and TRBJ2-2, with 7 bases matching TRBD2. CDR3 length: 15 residues. J lost 3 bases, V lost 0 bases, and 2 bases had no gene match. Germline V gene data show CDR1 as SGHRS and CDR2 as YFSETQ. In nucleotides, the CDR3 is TGCGCCAGCAGCTTGGAGGGAGGGGACACCGGGGAGCTGTTTTTT. Its protein is CASSLEGGDTGELFF.

This clone came up a few times. This chain uses TRBV5-1 with TRBJ2-5; TRBD2 agrees at 12 bases. Trimming cost V 3 bases and J 5 bases; bases outside gene matches: 5. CDR3 size: 15 residues. Germline V gene lookup returns CDR1 SGHRS and CDR2 YFSETQ. The CDR3 DNA sequence: TGCGCCAGCAGCTATGGACTAGCGGGGATGGAGACCCAGTACTTC. Translated, it gives CASSYGLAGMETQYF.

This rearrangement joins TRBV28 to TRBJ2-3; 12 bases match TRBD2. This CDR3 region has 17 residues. In germline, CDR1 is MDHEN, CDR2 SYDVKM. Trimming took 5 bases from V and 1 from J; bases not matched to a gene: 7. This CDR3 reads CASSTPASGRGTDTQYF. In nucleotides, the CDR3 is TGTGCCAGCAGTACTCCGGCTAGCGGGAGGGGCACAGATACGCAGTATTTT.

This clone was seen more than once but under ten times. CDR3 DNA sequence: TGCGCCAGCAGCTTGTTGTCGCGTGAGCAGTTCTTC. Protein: CASSLLSREQFF. The chain is built from TRBV5-1 and TRBJ2-1; D call uncertain. Germline CDR1 SGHRS, CDR2 YFSETQ. This CDR3 has 12 residues. The V gene lost 1 base and the J gene lost 9 bases, with 8 bases spanning the gap.

This clone was counted between two and nine times. The rearrangement joins TRBV28 to TRBJ2-1, with a tentative D call TRBD2 (5 bases). CDR3 size: 14 residues. V lost 7 bases to trimming and J lost 5 bases, with 15 bases between them. CDR1 is MDHEN and CDR2 is SYDVKM in the germline V gene. CDR3 sequence reads: CASNPSGKNNEQFF. CDR3 sequence (DNA): TGTGCCAGCAACCCGAGCGGAAAAAACAATGAGCAGTTCTTC.